This T cell receptor beta chain came from a study of technical replicates of blood from a handful of donors. The ends were cut back, 4 bases at V and 6 bases at J, with 10 bases in the middle. The germline V gene has CDR1 MNHEY and CDR2 SMNVEV (reference sequence). The CDR3 spans 13 residues. Generated by immunoSEQ multiplex PCR, the TCRdb table keeps only in-frame clones and is missing some. The profile covers some 74,000 clones, with about 97% appearing a single time and 0.25% to 0.35% taken by the ten largest. The V and J genes are TRBV27 and TRBJ1-5, with D perhaps matching TRBD1 (6 bases). Sample: T cells isolated from PBMCs. This sequence was found in a human donor in good health. The CDR3 bases are TGTGCCAGCAGTTATACAGGGCTTCAGCCCCAGCATTTT. It codes for CASSYTGLQPQHF.